This T cell receptor beta chain was found in a study of naive and memory T cell subsets. Study-wide findings and caveats: In CD4 and CD8 cells, diversity dropped from naive through EMRA. The power law exponent of TCR abundance differed between naive and memory cells.

Both TRBC1 and TRBC2 were covered by a beta constant-region primer of two equimolar oligonucleotides. Each CDR3 protein is one row after TCRdb ran MiXCR on the UMI-ligation and nested PCR reads. The sample has 140,000 to 150,000 distinct CDR3 sequences, about 15% seen once; the top ten hold roughly 0.14%. This clonotype was observed at least ten times. Its antigen is as yet unknown. V was pared by 5 bases and J by 4 bases, with 13 bases between. The CDR3 sequence is 14 residues long. From germline, CDR1 is SGHTA and CDR2 FQGTGA. This receptor was taken from a human donor in good health. The rearrangement links TRBV7-3 to TRBJ2-3; TRBD1 might be the D (6 bases). Sequencing was performed on naive CD4+ T cells from blood. CDR3 in amino acids: CASSPGDGADTQYF. The CDR3 nucleotides are TGTGCCAGCAGCCCAGGGGATGGGGCAGATACGCAGTATTTT.